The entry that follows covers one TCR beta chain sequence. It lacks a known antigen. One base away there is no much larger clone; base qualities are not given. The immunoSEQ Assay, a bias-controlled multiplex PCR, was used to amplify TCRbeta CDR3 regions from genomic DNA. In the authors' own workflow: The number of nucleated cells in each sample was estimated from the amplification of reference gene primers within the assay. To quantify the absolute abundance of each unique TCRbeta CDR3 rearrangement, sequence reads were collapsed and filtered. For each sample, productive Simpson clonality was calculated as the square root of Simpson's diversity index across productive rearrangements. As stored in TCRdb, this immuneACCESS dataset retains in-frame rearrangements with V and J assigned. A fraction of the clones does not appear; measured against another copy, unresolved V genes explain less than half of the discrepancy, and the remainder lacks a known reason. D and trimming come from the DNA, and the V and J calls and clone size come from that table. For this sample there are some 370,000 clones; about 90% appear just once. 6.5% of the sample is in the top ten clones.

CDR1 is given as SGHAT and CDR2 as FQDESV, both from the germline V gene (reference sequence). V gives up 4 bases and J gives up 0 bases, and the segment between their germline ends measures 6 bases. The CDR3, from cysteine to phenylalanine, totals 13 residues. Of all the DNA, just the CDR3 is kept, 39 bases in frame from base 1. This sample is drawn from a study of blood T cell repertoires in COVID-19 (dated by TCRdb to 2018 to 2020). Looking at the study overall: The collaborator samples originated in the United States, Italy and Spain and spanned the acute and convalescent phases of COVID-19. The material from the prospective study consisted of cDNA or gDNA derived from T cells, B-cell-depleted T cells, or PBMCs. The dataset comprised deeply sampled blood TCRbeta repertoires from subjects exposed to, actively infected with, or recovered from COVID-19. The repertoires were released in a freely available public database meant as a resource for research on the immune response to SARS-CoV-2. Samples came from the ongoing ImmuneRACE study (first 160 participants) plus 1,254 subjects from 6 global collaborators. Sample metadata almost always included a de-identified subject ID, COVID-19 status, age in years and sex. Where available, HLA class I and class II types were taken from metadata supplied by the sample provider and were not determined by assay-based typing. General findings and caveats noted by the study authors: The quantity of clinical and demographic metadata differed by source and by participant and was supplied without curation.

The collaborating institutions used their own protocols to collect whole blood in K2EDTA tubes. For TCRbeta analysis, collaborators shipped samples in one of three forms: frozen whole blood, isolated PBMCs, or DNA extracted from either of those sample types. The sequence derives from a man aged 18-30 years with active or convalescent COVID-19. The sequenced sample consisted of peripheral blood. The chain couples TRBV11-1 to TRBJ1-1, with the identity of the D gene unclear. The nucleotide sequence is TGTGCCAGCAGCTCAAGCTTGAACACTGAAGCTTTCTTT. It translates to CASSSSLNTEAFF.